This T cell receptor beta chain derives from a study of blood T cell repertoires in COVID-19. Study at large: Nucleic acid was either cDNA or gDNA, and it came from T cells, B-cell-depleted T cells, or PBMCs.

Trimming removed 3 bases from V and 6 bases from J; junction bases left unmatched: 11. Germline loops: CDR1 SGDLS, CDR2 YYNGEE. This CDR3 has 15 amino acids. As processed by the authors: Amplification of reference gene primers was used by the study to estimate nucleated cell counts. This table comes from immunoSEQ multiplex PCR, and its TCRdb copy is limited to in-frame clones, with some not included. D and trimming come from the DNA, and the V and J calls and clone size come from that table. The sample lists some 250,000 clones, 82% occurring once. This sequence originates from a woman under 30 with acute or convalescent COVID-19. Sequences were obtained from peripheral blood. The V call is TRBV9, the J call TRBJ2-7, with 8 bases identical to TRBD1. The CDR3: CASSEGGQGASEQYF. The CDR3, as DNA: TGTGCCAGCAGCGAAGGAGGACAGGGTGCCAGCGAGCAGTACTTC.